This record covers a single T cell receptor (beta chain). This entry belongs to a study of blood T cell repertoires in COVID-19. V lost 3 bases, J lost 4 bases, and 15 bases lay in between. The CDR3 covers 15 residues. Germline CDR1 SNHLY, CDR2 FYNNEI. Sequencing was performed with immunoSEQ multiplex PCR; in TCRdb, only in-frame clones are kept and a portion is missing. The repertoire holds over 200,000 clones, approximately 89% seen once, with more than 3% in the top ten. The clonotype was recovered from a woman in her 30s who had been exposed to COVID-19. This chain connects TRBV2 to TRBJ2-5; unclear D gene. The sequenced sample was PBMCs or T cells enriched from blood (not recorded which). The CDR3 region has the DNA TGTGCCAGCAGTGAGAGCGCTGACGTTTTAGAGACCCAGTACTTC. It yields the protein CASSESADVLETQYF. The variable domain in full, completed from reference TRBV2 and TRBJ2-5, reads EPEVTQTPSHQVTQMGQEVILRCVPISNHLYFYWYRQILGQKVEFLVSFYNNEISEKSEIFDDQFSVERPDGSNFTLKIRSTKLEDSAMYFCASSESADVLETQYFGPGTRLLVL.